This T cell receptor (beta chain) was recorded in a study of T cell changes during pregnancy in multiple sclerosis. The germline V gene has CDR1 LGHNA and CDR2 YNFKEQ. With 0 bases removed from V and 3 bases from J, the gap between germline ends came to 11 bases. CDR3 length: 15 amino acids. The data were produced by immunoSEQ multiplex PCR, yet TCRdb's version contains in-frame clones alone and is incomplete. The table shows around 36,000 clones, with 90% occurring only once. The chain carries TRBV4-2 and TRBJ1-1; a weak D match, TRBD1 (5 bases). Source: CD4+ T cells from peripheral blood mononuclear cells, taken in the third trimester of pregnancy. This TCR was recovered from a female donor with multiple sclerosis, enrolled in a pregnancy study. The CDR3 loop is CASSQEPGLDTEAFF. Here the CDR3 DNA reads TGTGCCAGCAGCCAAGAACCAGGGTTGGACACTGAAGCTTTCTTT.